The present TCR beta chain was sequenced within a study of T cells in Graves' hyperthyroidism and ophthalmopathy (dated by TCRdb to between 2018 and 2021). About the study as a whole: Peripheral blood samples were taken at initial diagnosis, before any treatment was given. Thyroid tissue and blood T-cell repertoires from about six Graves' hyperthyroidism patients were also compared in the study. The paper describes TCR Vbeta CDR3 sequencing of some 130 peripheral blood samples, made up of 43 ophthalmopathy patients, 70 to 75 hyperthyroidism patients and some 17 progressor patients. Once sampling was done, hyperthyroidism patients were given methimazole at a starting dose of 30 mg daily, whereas ophthalmopathy patients were given high-dose intravenous methylprednisolone. For training and testing, the roughly 93 patients in the discovery cohort were randomly divided in a 7:3 ratio. TCR V-J signatures able to tell the groups apart were searched for in a discovery cohort of 90 to 100 patients, of whom 43 had Graves' ophthalmopathy and some 60 had stable Graves' hyperthyroidism. Prospective prediction of ophthalmopathy was tested in an independent validation cohort consisting of some 20 hyperthyroidism patients and around 16 patients who later progressed to ophthalmopathy.

The junction shows trimming of 6 bases on V and 4 bases on J, plus 13 bases between the germline ends. CDR1 and CDR2 are read off the germline V gene as SGDLS and YYNGEE. Measured from the cysteine to the phenylalanine, the CDR3 is 13 residues long. Here the CDR3 DNA is all that survives: 39 bases in frame from base 1. Overall results and qualifications from the work: No statistical method was used to fix the sample size in advance, and group allocation was not hidden from the investigators. During validation, the model predicted progression to ophthalmopathy a median of around 6 months ahead of onset, with roughly 65% sensitivity and about 72% specificity. A 13 V-J signature model separated ophthalmopathy from stable hyperthyroidism, with over 85% sensitivity and about 81% specificity in cross-validation and 80%/75% in testing. Most expanded thyroid clonotypes (frequency above 0.001) were also found in blood, which suggests that blood repertoires may mirror thyroid immune responses.

For this clonotype: Its antigen is unknown. No much larger clone exists at a distance of one base, and base qualities are not known.

Amplification of TCR beta CDR3 regions was carried out from RNA transcripts. A first-round RT-PCR of the TCR CDR3 used the HTBI primer set with the Qiagen OneStep RT-PCR kit. Libraries were constructed in a second round of multiplex PCR, after which size selection and purification were carried out. Paired-end sequencing of the libraries was performed with 100 bp reads on an Illumina HiSeq2000. The authors' analysis ran thus. SOAPnuke was used to process the raw data, with reads discarded if the reads contained adapters or uncalled bases, had a mean Phred below 15, or lacked an exact constant-primer or identifier match. COPE v1.2.5 was used to merge the high-quality paired reads, and each unique nucleotide sequence was defined as a clonotype. MiTCR v1.1 was used to align clonotypes to the IMGT TRBV, TRBD and TRBJ reference segments. The analysis included only V-J combinations with a frequency above 0.0001, which together covered around 99% of the repertoires. A TCS score was defined as the ratio between F50 (clonal expansion) and ExV (chaos), using BLOSUM62-based TCRdist between CDR3 peptides within each V-J. Welch's t-statistics and random forest reduced around 520 V-J features to 13, which were used in a naive Bayes classifier (R e1071). Starting from the raw public reads, TCRdb applied fastp trimming at Q25, assembled clones with MiXCR and retained in-frame beta chains. Under each unique CDR3 protein, matching rows form one entry showing the most common genes and DNA. TCRdb's processing, not the study's, gives the V and J calls here. The sample profile shows some 300,000 distinct CDR3 sequences; about an eighth of them were found once. Of the sample, approximately 8.6% falls within the top ten clones.

The hyperthyroidism patients were between 18 and 65 years old and newly diagnosed, with a disease duration of less than 2 months. Exclusion was applied to patients with uncontrolled infections, other autoimmune diseases, pregnancy or lactation. Clinical symptoms, serum thyroxine and TRAb, thyroid ultrasound, and orbital computed tomography formed the basis for the diagnoses. Blood from progressor patients was drawn when they were first diagnosed with hyperthyroidism, before any ophthalmopathy symptoms appeared. PBMCs were isolated from 8 to 10 ml of fresh peripheral blood by Ficoll-Paque density gradient centrifugation. Patients classed as progressors first received a Graves' hyperthyroidism diagnosis and then went on to develop ophthalmopathy during follow-up. Trizol reagent was used to extract total RNA, and RNA quality was then checked on an Agilent 2100 Bioanalyzer.

The sequence was obtained from a woman under 40 with Graves' hyperthyroidism that later progressed to Graves' ophthalmopathy. The chain employs TRBV9 and TRBJ1-1; TRBD1 could be the D gene, as 5 bases match. The specimen was blood. The CDR3 has the sequence CASTGGVGTEAFF. The DNA sequence is as follows: TGTGCCAGCACGGGGGGGGTGGGCACTGAAGCTTTCTTT.